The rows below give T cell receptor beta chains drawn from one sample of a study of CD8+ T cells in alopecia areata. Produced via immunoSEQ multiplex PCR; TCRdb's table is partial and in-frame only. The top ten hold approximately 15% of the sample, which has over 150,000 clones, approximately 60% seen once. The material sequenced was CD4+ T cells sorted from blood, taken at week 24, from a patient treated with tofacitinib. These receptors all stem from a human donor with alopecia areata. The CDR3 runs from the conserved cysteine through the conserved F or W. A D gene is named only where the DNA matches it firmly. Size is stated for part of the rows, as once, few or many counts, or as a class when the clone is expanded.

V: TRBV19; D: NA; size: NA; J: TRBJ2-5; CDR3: CASSISSEVETQYF; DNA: TGTGCCAGTAGTATTTCTAGCGAGGTGGAGACCCAGTACTTC
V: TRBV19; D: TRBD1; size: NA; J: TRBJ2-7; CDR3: CASSPRTGGAYEQYF; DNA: TGTGCCAGTAGCCCAAGGACAGGTGGGGCCTACGAGCAGTACTTC
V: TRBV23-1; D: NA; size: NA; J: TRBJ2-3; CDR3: CDGRSGDSTDTQYF; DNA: TGCGACGGACGGTCAGGGGACAGCACAGATACGCAGTATTTT
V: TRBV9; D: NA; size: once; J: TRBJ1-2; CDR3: CASSVEPGQTPGYGYTF; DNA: TGTGCCAGCAGCGTAGAACCCGGCCAAACCCCTGGCTATGGCTACACCTTC
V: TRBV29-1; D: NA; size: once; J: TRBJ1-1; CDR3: CSDTSGNTEAFF; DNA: TGCAGCGACACCTCGGGGAACACTGAAGCTTTCTTT
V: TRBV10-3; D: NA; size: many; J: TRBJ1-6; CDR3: CATRVGLTGTGSPLHF; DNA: TGTGCCACCAGGGTGGGCTTAACCGGGACGGGTTCGCCCCTCCACTTT
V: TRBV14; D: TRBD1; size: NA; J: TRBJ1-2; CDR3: CASSQAGTGSYGYTF; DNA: TGTGCCAGCAGCCAGGCCGGGACAGGCAGCTATGGCTACACCTTC
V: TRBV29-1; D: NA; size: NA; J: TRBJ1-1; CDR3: CSVGRRLNTEAFF; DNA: TGCAGCGTCGGGCGAAGACTGAACACTGAAGCTTTCTTT
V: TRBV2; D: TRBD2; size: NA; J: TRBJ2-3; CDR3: CASSETRGGSDTQYF; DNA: TGTGCCAGCAGTGAAACGCGGGGGGGCTCAGATACGCAGTATTTT
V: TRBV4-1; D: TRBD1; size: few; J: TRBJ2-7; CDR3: CASSLDRGTVSDF; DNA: TGCGCCAGCAGCCTAGACAGGGGGACGGTCTCAGACTTC